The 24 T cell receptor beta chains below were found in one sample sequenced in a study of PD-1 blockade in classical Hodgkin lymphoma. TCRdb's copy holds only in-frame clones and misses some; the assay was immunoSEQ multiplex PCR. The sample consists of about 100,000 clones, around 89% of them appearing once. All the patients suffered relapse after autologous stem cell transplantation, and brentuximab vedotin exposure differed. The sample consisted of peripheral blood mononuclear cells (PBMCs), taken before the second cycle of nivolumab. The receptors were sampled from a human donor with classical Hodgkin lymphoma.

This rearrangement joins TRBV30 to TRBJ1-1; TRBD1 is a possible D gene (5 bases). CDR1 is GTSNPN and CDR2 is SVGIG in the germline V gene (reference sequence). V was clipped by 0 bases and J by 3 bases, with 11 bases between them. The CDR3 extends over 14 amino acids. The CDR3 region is CAWSVGHGDTEAFF. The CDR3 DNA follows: TGTGCCTGGAGTGTAGGACATGGCGACACTGAAGCTTTCTTT.

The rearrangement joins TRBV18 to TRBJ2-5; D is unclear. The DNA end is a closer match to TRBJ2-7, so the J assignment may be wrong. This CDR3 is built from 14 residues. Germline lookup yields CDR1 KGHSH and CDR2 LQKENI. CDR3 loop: CASSPSVSSYEQYF. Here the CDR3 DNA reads TGTGCCAGCTCACCCTCCGTGAGCTCCTACGAGCAGTACTTC.

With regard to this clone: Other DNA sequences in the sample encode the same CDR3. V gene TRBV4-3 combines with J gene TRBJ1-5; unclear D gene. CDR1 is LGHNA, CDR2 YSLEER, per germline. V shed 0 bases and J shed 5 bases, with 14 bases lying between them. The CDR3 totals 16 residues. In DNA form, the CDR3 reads TGCGCCAGCAGCCAAGATCTCACGCAGGCATATCAGCCCCAGCATTTT. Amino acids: CASSQDLTQAYQPQHF.

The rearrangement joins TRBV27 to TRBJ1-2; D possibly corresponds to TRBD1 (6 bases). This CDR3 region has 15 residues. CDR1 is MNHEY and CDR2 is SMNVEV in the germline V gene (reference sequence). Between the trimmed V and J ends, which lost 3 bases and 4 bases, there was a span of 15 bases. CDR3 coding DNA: TGTGCCAGCAGTTTGTCGTCCAGGGGTGGCTATGGCTACACCTTC. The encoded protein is CASSLSSRGGYGYTF.

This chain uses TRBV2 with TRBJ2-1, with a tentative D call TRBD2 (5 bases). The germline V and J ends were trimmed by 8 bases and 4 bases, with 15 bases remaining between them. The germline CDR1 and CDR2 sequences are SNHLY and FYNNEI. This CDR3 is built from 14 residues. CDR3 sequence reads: CASLGLDPYNEQFF. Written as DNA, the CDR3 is TGTGCCAGCTTAGGACTTGATCCATACAATGAGCAGTTCTTC.

The CDR3 region is CSVSSGGNTGELFF. The CDR3 DNA reads TGCAGCGTTTCTAGCGGGGGGAACACCGGGGAGCTGTTTTTT. This chain joins TRBV29-1 and TRBJ2-2, with TRBD2 identical over 10 bases. Germline loops: CDR1 SQVTM, CDR2 ANQGSEA. Trimming removed 5 bases from V and 1 base from J; junction bases left unmatched: 1. There are 14 residues in the CDR3.

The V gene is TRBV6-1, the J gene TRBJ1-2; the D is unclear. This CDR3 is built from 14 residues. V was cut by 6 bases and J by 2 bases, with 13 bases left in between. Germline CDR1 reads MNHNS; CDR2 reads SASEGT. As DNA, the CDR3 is TGTGCCAGCAGACCCGGGGAATCCAACTATGGCTACACCTTC. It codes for CASRPGESNYGYTF.

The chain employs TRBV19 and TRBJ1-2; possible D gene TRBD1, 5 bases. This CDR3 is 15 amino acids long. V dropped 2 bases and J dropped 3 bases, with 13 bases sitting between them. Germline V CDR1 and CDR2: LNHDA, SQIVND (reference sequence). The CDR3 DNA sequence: TGTGCCAGTAGTATACCAGGGACTTGGGACTATGGCTACACCTTC. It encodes CASSIPGTWDYGYTF.

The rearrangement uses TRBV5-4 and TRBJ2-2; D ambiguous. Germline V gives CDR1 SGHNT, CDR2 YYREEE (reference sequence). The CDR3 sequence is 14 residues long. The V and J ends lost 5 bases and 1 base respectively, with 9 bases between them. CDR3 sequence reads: CASRYTLNTGELFF. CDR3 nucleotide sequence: TGTGCCAGCAGGTATACCTTGAACACCGGGGAGCTGTTTTTT.

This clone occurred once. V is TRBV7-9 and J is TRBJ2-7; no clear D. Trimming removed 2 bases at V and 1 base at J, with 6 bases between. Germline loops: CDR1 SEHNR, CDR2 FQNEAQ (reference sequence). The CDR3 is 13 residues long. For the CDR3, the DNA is TGTGCCAGCAGCTTACACAGATCCTACGAGCAGTACTTC. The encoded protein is CASSLHRSYEQYF.

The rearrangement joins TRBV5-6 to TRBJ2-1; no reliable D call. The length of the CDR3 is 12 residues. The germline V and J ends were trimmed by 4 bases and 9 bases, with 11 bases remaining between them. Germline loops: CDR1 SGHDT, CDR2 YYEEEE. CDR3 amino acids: CASSPGVREQFF. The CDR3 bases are TGTGCCAGCAGCCCAGGTGTCCGTGAGCAGTTCTTC.

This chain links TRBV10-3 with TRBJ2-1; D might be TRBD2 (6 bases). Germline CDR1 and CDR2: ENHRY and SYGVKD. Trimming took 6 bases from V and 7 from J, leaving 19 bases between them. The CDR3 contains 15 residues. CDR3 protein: CAISPKILAGNEQFF. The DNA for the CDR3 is TGTGCCATCAGCCCGAAGATACTAGCCGGGAATGAGCAGTTCTTC.

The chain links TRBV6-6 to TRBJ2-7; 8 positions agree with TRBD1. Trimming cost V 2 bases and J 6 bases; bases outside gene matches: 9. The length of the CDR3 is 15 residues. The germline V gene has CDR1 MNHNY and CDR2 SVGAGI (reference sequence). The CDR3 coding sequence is TGTGCCAGCAGTTACCCTGTGGCAGGGGGCGCCGAGCAGTACTTC. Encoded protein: CASSYPVAGGAEQYF.

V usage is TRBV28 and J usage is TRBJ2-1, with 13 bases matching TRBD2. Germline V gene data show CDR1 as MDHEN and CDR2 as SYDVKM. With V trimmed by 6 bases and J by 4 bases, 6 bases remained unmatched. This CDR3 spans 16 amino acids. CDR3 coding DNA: TGTGCCAGCAGCCCGCGACTAGCGGGGGGATACAATGAGCAGTTCTTC. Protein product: CASSPRLAGGYNEQFF.

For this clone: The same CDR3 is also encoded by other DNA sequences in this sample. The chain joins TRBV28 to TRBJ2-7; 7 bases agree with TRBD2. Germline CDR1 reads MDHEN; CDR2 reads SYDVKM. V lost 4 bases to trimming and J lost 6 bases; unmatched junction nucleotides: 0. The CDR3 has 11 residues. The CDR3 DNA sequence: TGTGCCAGCAGTTGGGGGGGCGAGCAGTACTTC. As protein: CASSWGGEQYF.

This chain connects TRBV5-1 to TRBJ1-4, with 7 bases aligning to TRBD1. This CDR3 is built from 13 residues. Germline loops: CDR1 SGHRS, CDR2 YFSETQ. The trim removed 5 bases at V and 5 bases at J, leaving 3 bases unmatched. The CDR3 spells CASRGGTNEKLFF. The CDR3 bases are TGCGCCAGCAGAGGGGGCACCAATGAAAAACTGTTTTTT.

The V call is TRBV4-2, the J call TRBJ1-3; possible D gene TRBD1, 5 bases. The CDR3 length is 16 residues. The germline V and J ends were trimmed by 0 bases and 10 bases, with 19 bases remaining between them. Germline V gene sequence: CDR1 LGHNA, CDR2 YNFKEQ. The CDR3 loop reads CASSQDIGQGGNTIYF. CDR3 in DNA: TGTGCCAGCAGCCAAGATATCGGCCAGGGTGGGAATACCATATATTTT.

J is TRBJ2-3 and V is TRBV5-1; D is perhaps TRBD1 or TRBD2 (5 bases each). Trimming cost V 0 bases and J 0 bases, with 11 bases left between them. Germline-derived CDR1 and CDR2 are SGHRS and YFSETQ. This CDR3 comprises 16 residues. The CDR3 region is CASSLVGDPSTDTQYF. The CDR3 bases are TGCGCCAGCAGCTTGGTTGGGGACCCTAGCACAGATACGCAGTATTTT.

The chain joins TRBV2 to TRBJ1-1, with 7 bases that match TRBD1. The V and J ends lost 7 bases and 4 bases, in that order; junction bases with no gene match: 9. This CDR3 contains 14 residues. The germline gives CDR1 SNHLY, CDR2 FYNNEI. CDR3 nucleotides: TGTGCCAGCACTGAGAGACAGGGCGGCACTGAAGCTTTCTTT. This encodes CASTERQGGTEAFF.

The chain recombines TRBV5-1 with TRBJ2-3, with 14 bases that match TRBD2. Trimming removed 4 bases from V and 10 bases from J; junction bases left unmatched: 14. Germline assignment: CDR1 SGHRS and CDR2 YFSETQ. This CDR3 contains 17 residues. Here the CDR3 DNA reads TGCGCCAGCAGCCTCTCCGAGACTAGCGGGGGGGCCCTTTCGCAGTATTTT. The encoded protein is CASSLSETSGGALSQYF.

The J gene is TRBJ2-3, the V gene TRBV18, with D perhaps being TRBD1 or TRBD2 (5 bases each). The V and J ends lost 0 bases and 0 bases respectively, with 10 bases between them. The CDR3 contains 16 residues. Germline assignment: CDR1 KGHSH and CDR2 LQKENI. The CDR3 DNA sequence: TGTGCCAGCTCACCACCGGGACGGTACAGCACAGATACGCAGTATTTT. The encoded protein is CASSPPGRYSTDTQYF.

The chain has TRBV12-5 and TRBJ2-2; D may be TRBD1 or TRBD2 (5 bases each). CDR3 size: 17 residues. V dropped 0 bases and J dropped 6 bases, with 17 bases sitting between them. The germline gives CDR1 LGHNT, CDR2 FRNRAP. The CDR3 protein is CASGLVLSGQGSGELFF. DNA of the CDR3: TGTGCTAGTGGTTTGGTACTATCGGGGCAGGGCTCCGGGGAGCTGTTTTTT. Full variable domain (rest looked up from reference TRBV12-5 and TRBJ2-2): DARVTQTPRHKVTEMGQEVTMRCQPILGHNTVFWYRQTMMQGLELLAYFRNRAPLDDSGMPKDRFSAEMPDATLATLKIQPSEPRDSAVYFCASGLVLSGQGSGELFFGEGSRLTVL.

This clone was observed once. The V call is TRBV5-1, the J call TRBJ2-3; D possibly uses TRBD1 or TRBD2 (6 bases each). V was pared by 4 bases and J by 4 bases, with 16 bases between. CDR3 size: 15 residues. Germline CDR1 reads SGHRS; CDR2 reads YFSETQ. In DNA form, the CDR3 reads TGCGCCAGCAGCCCCGGAGGGGGTGGTCCAGATACGCAGTATTTT. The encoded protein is CASSPGGGGPDTQYF. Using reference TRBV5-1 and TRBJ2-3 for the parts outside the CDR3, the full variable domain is KAGVTQTPRYLIKTRGQQVTLSCSPISGHRSVSWYQQTPGQGLQFLFEYFSETQRNKGNFPGRFSGRQFSNSRSEMNVSTLELGDSALYLCASSPGGGGPDTQYFGPGTRLTVL.

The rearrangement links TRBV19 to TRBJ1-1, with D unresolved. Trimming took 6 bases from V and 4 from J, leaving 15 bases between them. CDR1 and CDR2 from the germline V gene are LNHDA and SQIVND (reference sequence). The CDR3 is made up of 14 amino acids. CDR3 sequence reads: CASRRATPVTEAFF. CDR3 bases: TGTGCCAGTAGGCGGGCCACACCGGTCACTGAAGCTTTCTTT.